A few counts support the clone carrying this TCR beta chain. The target antigen is unknown. This sample stems from a study of T cell repertoires in cytomegalovirus infection. The wider study: Newly reported HLA-C-restricted and thoroughly characterized HLA-B-restricted CMV epitopes were employed.

TCRdb redid the calling of the reads with MiXCR, one entry per CDR3 protein. The sample has about 480,000 distinct CDR3 sequences, 33% seen once. Study conclusions and caveats: HLA-C-restricted CMV-specific TCR beta clonotypes prevailed in the ex vivo response.

V was clipped by 8 bases and J by 7 bases, with 15 bases between them. The CDR3 totals 13 residues. This TCR came from a human donor in good health (CMV status not recorded). Some clones in this sample may be carry-over from other donors' samples. The chain is built from TRBV12-3 or TRBV12-4 and TRBJ2-1; possible D gene TRBD1, 6 bases. Sequences were derived from cultured PBMCs, sampled from culture after CMV antigen stimulation. The CDR3 DNA sequence: TGTGCCAGCTTTACAGGGTTTGGAAATGAGCAGTTCTTC. It yields the protein CASFTGFGNEQFF.